The 22 T cell receptor beta chains below all came from one sample that was sequenced in a study. TCRdb independently ran MiXCR on the RT-PCR reads; one entry per CDR3 protein. This sample has about 680,000 distinct CDR3 sequences, with 12% to 15% found just once. Material for sequencing was memory CD4+ T cells from blood. The source is a female donor in good health, serving as a healthy control.

The CDR3 coding sequence is TGTGCCAGCAGCTTAGACCCAGGGGGTAATTCACCCCTCCACTTT. It specifies CASSLDPGGNSPLHF. The chain is built from TRBV5-5 and TRBJ1-6; TRBD1 aligns across 7 bases. J was trimmed by 6 bases and V by 2 bases; bases with no gene match: 5. This CDR3 region has 15 residues. Germline loops: CDR1 SGHKS, CDR2 YYEKEE (reference sequence).

This clonotype came up a few times. The chain carries TRBV19 and TRBJ2-3; D might be TRBD2 (7 bases). The germline CDR1 and CDR2 sequences are LNHDA and SQIVND (reference sequence). Trimming cost V 3 bases and J 4 bases, with 14 bases left between them. The CDR3 spans 15 residues. CDR3 sequence reads: CASSMWGGLSDTQYF. CDR3 coding DNA: TGTGCCAGTAGTATGTGGGGGGGCCTGTCAGATACGCAGTATTTT.

The genes are TRBV20-1 and TRBJ2-7; TRBD2 matches 9 bases. V trimming: 4 bases; J trimming: 3 bases; junction bases outside the gene matches: 7. Germline V gives CDR1 DFQATT, CDR2 SNEGSKA (reference sequence). The CDR3 length is 14 residues. The CDR3 is CSAKMGLADYEQYF. The CDR3 coding sequence is TGCAGTGCTAAAATGGGACTAGCAGACTACGAGCAGTACTTC.

The chain joins TRBV20-1 to TRBJ1-5; TRBD1 might be the D (6 bases). This CDR3 spans 15 amino acids. Trimming stripped 6 bases from V and 4 bases from J, with 19 bases between. Looked up from germline, CDR1 is DFQATT and CDR2 is SNEGSKA (reference sequence). The CDR3: CSAPGRGALNQPQHF. The CDR3 bases are TGCAGTGCCCCGGGAAGGGGGGCTTTAAATCAGCCCCAGCATTTT.

This clonotype was detected many times. V and J are TRBV5-1 and TRBJ2-3; maybe TRBD2 (5 bases). Germline V gene data show CDR1 as SGHRS and CDR2 as YFSETQ. Trimming removed 2 bases at V and 6 bases at J, with 13 bases between. CDR3 length: 14 amino acids. The CDR3 sequence is CASSFEGQQDTQYF. In DNA, the CDR3 is TGCGCCAGCAGCTTTGAGGGCCAGCAGGATACGCAGTATTTT.

In this sample, this clonotype turned up many times. The chain carries TRBV11-2 and TRBJ1-3; D might be TRBD1 (6 bases). Germline lookup yields CDR1 SGHAT and CDR2 FQNNGV. V was pared by 5 bases and J by 6 bases, with 14 bases between. This CDR3 is 14 amino acids long. The CDR3 reads CASSAQGALNTIYF. In DNA, the CDR3 is TGTGCCAGCAGCGCACAGGGAGCCCTAAACACCATATATTTT.

This chain joins TRBV19 and TRBJ1-1, with a possible D match to TRBD1 (6 bases). The germline gives CDR1 LNHDA, CDR2 SQIVND (reference sequence). V lost 7 bases, J lost 6 bases, and 9 bases lay in between. The CDR3 covers 11 residues. The CDR3 DNA is TGTGCCAGTACAGGGGCCGCTGAAGCTTTCTTT. Its protein product is CASTGAAEAFF.

The chain is built from TRBV6-9 and TRBJ2-5, with D possibly matching TRBD1 (5 bases). This CDR3 is 15 amino acids long. Germline V lookup: CDR1 MNHGY, CDR2 SVAAGI. Trimming removed 7 bases at V and 3 bases at J, with 18 bases between. CDR3 in DNA: TGTGCCAGCAATATCCAGTGGGGCGGAAAAGAGACCCAGTACTTC. This codes for CASNIQWGGKETQYF.

This clonotype came up a few times. The rearrangement joins TRBV29-1 to TRBJ1-4, with no clear D. This CDR3 has 13 amino acids. V lost 7 bases, J lost 8 bases, and 17 bases lay in between. Germline CDR1 SQVTM, CDR2 ANQGSEA. CDR3 sequence (DNA): TGCAGCGCGAACGAGGGTGGTGGGGAAAAACTGTTTTTT. This gives the protein CSANEGGGEKLFF.

This clonotype came up many times. The J gene is TRBJ2-1, the V gene TRBV29-1; D perhaps matches TRBD2 (7 bases). The CDR3 has 14 residues. Deletions cut 3 bases from V and 3 bases from J, with 12 bases between. CDR1 is SQVTM and CDR2 is ANQGSEA in the germline V gene. This CDR3 is CSVDGLGGYNEQFF. CDR3 nucleotides: TGCAGCGTTGACGGACTAGGGGGCTACAATGAGCAGTTCTTC.

This clonotype was counted only a few times. The J gene is TRBJ1-4, the V gene TRBV4-3; 9 bases align to TRBD1. CDR1 is LGHNA, CDR2 YSLEER, per germline. The CDR3 covers 17 residues. The ends lost 2 bases at V and 8 bases at J; junction bases unmatched: 12. The CDR3 DNA follows: TGCGCCAGCAGCCAACTGGGACAGGGCGAGGTAGGAGAAAAACTGTTTTTT. As protein: CASSQLGQGEVGEKLFF.

In this sample, this clonotype turned up many times. The V and J genes are TRBV29-1 and TRBJ2-5, with D maybe TRBD2 (6 bases). The CDR3 consists of 13 residues. Trimming left V 3 bases short and J 4 bases short, with 12 bases between. Per germline, CDR1 SQVTM and CDR2 ANQGSEA. The CDR3 nucleotides are TGCAGCGTTGAGTGGGAGGCCGGAGAGACCCAGTACTTC. Residues: CSVEWEAGETQYF.

V and J are TRBV2 and TRBJ2-7; D gene uncertain. V was pared by 4 bases and J by 7 bases, with 20 bases between. The germline CDR1 and CDR2 sequences are SNHLY and FYNNEI. The length of the CDR3 is 15 residues. CDR3 loop: CASSVRVRAYGEQYF. In DNA form, the CDR3 reads TGTGCCAGCAGTGTTCGTGTACGAGCCTACGGGGAGCAGTACTTC.

This clonotype was counted many times. The chain employs TRBV5-1 and TRBJ2-2, with D possibly TRBD2 on 5 matching bases. This CDR3 comprises 16 residues. The germline CDR1 and CDR2 sequences are SGHRS and YFSETQ. Trimming stripped 0 bases from V and 7 bases from J, with 16 bases between. The CDR3 reads CASSLASDLADGELFF. CDR3 sequence (DNA): TGCGCCAGCAGCTTGGCCAGCGACCTAGCAGACGGGGAGCTGTTTTTT.

The table lists this clonotype with a few counts. The J gene is TRBJ1-1, the V gene TRBV28; D is unclear. The germline CDR1 and CDR2 sequences are MDHEN and SYDVKM. V gave up 2 bases and J gave up 11 bases, with 18 bases separating them. The CDR3 runs 14 residues. The CDR3 loop is CASSLGRIVQRAFF. CDR3 bases: TGTGCCAGCAGTTTAGGCAGGATAGTACAAAGGGCTTTCTTT.

Regarding this clonotype: A read error may explain this, as a much larger clone is one base away. Written as DNA, the CDR3 is TGTGCCAGCAGCTTTTGGGGGAACTCACCCCTCTACTTT. Translation gives CASSFWGNSPLYF. The chain is built from TRBV21-1 and TRBJ1-6; TRBD1 is the table's D call, not checked against the DNA. TRBV21-1 is a pseudogene segment. This CDR3 has 13 amino acids.

This clonotype was seen a handful of times. The junction differs from germline at one of its ends, possibly a read error. The gene calls are TRBV7-7 and TRBJ2-5; 10 nucleotides align to TRBD2. CDR3 length: 15 residues. CDR1 is SSHAT and CDR2 is FNYEAQ in the germline V gene (reference sequence). The CDR3 is CASSASGSMGETQYF. CDR3 bases: TGTGCTAGCAGCGCTAGCGGGAGTATGGGGGAGACCCAGTACTTC.

This clonotype was seen ten or more times. The V gene is TRBV5-1, the J gene TRBJ2-2; D gene unclear. CDR1 and CDR2 (germline): SGHRS, YFSETQ. CDR3 length equals 13 residues. Trimming shortened V by 3 bases and J by 3 bases, and 6 bases separated the two germline ends. CDR3 amino acids: CASSSIDTGELFF. The DNA for the CDR3 is TGCGCCAGCAGCTCTATCGACACCGGGGAGCTGTTTTTT.

In its sample, this clonotype was seen a few times. The V call is TRBV5-1, the J call TRBJ2-1; 7 bases align to TRBD2. Germline values: CDR1 SGHRS, CDR2 YFSETQ. The CDR3 spans 15 residues. The trim removed 0 bases at V and 5 bases at J, leaving 5 bases unmatched. This chain's CDR3 is CASSLGQGGNNEQFF. The CDR3 DNA reads TGCGCCAGCAGCTTGGGCCAGGGAGGGAACAATGAGCAGTTCTTC.

This clonotype appeared a few times. The chain has TRBV15 and TRBJ2-7, with a possible D match to TRBD2 (6 bases). The V gene's germline CDR1 is LNHNV and CDR2 YYDKDF (reference sequence). V lost 0 bases and J lost 1, with 13 bases in between. The CDR3 length is 16 residues. The CDR3 sequence is CATSRDGGSGSYEQYF. In DNA, the CDR3 is TGTGCCACCAGCAGAGATGGAGGGAGCGGGTCCTACGAGCAGTACTTC.

This clonotype was detected many times. This chain joins TRBV6-2 or TRBV6-3 and TRBJ2-1; 10 bases agree with TRBD2. The CDR3 has 16 amino acids. With V trimmed by 5 bases and J by 1 base, 5 bases remained unmatched. Looked up from germline, CDR1 is MNHEY and CDR2 is SVGEGT. The CDR3: CASSKRAGGSYNEQFF. CDR3 DNA: TGTGCCAGCAGTAAAAGAGCGGGAGGGTCCTACAATGAGCAGTTCTTC.

This clonotype was detected a few times. This rearrangement joins TRBV18 to TRBJ2-7; 13 bases are shared with TRBD2. The CDR3 totals 15 residues. Germline V gene sequence: CDR1 KGHSH, CDR2 LQKENI. The ends lost 2 bases at V and 7 bases at J; junction bases unmatched: 5. This CDR3 reads CASSPGLAGVKEQYF. In DNA form, the CDR3 reads TGTGCCAGCTCACCAGGACTAGCGGGAGTCAAAGAGCAGTACTTC.